Shown below are 14 T cell receptor beta chains from a single sample sequenced in a study of blood T cell repertoires in COVID-19. Assay used: immunoSEQ multiplex PCR; TCRdb lists only in-frame clones, some missing. Seen here are about 150,000 clones, roughly three quarters observed once, and the top ten hold less than 5.5%. Source material: peripheral blood. The receptors were sampled from a man aged 55-75 years with acute or convalescent COVID-19.

This clone has only one observation. The V gene is TRBV5-1, the J gene TRBJ2-5, with D perhaps matching TRBD1 (6 bases). Germline CDR1 and CDR2: SGHRS and YFSETQ. This CDR3 region has 14 residues. Trimming removed 3 bases from V and 2 bases from J, with 11 bases in between. The CDR3 region has the DNA TGCGCCAGCAGCTCAACAGGGAATCAAGAGACCCAGTACTTC. Protein: CASSSTGNQETQYF.

The chain couples TRBV24-1 to TRBJ2-2; 11 bases agree with TRBD2. V trimming: 9 bases; J trimming: 6 bases; junction bases outside the gene matches: 5. The CDR3 sequence is 14 residues long. Germline V gives CDR1 KGHDR, CDR2 SFDVKD. The CDR3, as DNA: TGTGCCACCGATAGCGGGAGGGCGTCCGGGGAGCTGTTTTTT. Residues: CATDSGRASGELFF.

This chain joins TRBV19 and TRBJ2-3; 10 nucleotides match TRBD1. Germline V gives CDR1 LNHDA, CDR2 SQIVND (reference sequence). This CDR3 comprises 16 residues. V shed 4 bases and J 3 bases; nucleotides not matched to a gene: 7. The CDR3 bases are TGTGCCAGTAGTAACGGGGACAGGGGTTGGACAGATACGCAGTATTTT. This gives the protein CASSNGDRGWTDTQYF.

This chain uses TRBV5-6 with TRBJ2-3, with 9 positions matching TRBD2. CDR1 is SGHDT, CDR2 YYEEEE, per germline. CDR3 length: 17 amino acids. Trimming cost V 0 bases and J 2 bases; bases outside gene matches: 7. CDR3 sequence (DNA): TGTGCCAGCAGCTTGGAGGGGACTAGCTCGTTCACAGATACGCAGTATTTT. Amino acids: CASSLEGTSSFTDTQYF.

The genes are TRBV15 and TRBJ1-5, with 9 nucleotides matching TRBD1. The CDR3 runs 16 residues. Per the germline V gene, CDR1 is LNHNV and CDR2 is YYDKDF (reference sequence). Germline trimming cut 6 bases from V and 2 bases from J; bases unmatched to any gene: 8. The CDR3 DNA is TGTGCCACCAGAGCCGGGACAGGGTTGGGCAATCAGCCCCAGCATTTT. It specifies CATRAGTGLGNQPQHF.

This clone appeared many times. The chain is built from TRBV10-1 and TRBJ2-7, with 7 bases lining up with TRBD1. This CDR3 is built from 14 residues. Germline CDR1 is WNHNN and CDR2 is SYGVQD (reference sequence). V was clipped by 5 bases and J by 7 bases; unmatched bases: 11. CDR3 DNA: TGCGCCAGCAGTACGGGACAGCTATTGAAAGAGCAGTACTTC. It encodes CASSTGQLLKEQYF.

V usage is TRBV9 and J usage is TRBJ2-2; 8 nucleotides align to TRBD1. Germline values: CDR1 SGDLS, CDR2 YYNGEE. The CDR3 runs 15 residues. With V trimmed by 4 bases and J by 5 bases, 7 bases remained unmatched. The CDR3 nucleotides are TGTGCCAGCAGCAAACGGACAGGGATAACCGGGGAGCTGTTTTTT. Its translation: CASSKRTGITGELFF.

The genes are TRBV14 and TRBJ2-1; the match to TRBD2 covers 11 bases. V shed 3 bases and J 14 bases; nucleotides not matched to a gene: 6. This CDR3 is built from 13 residues. Looked up from germline, CDR1 is SGHDN and CDR2 is FVKESK. CDR3 amino acids: CASSQQTSGMKFF. Written as DNA, the CDR3 is TGTGCCAGCAGCCAGCAGACTAGCGGGATGAAGTTCTTC. The full variable domain, its missing parts supplied by reference TRBV14 and TRBJ2-1, is EAGVTQFPSHSVIEKGQTVTLRCDPISGHDNLYWYRRVMGKEIKFLLHFVKESKQDESGMPNNRFLAERTGGTYSTLKVQPAELEDSGVYFCASSQQTSGMKFFGPGTRLTVL.

The chain employs TRBV27 and TRBJ2-7, with 12 nucleotides matching TRBD2. The CDR3 has 15 amino acids. J gave up 3 bases and V 6 bases, and 6 bases lay outside the gene matches. Germline CDR1 reads MNHEY; CDR2 reads SMNVEV (reference sequence). The CDR3 loop is CASRRLAGALYEQYF. The CDR3, as DNA: TGTGCCAGCAGGAGACTAGCGGGAGCTCTCTACGAGCAGTACTTC.

Only one count was recorded for this clone. The V gene is TRBV5-4, the J gene TRBJ2-7, with 10 positions matching TRBD1. The CDR3 has 15 amino acids. The germline CDR1 and CDR2 sequences are SGHNT and YYREEE (reference sequence). With 0 bases clipped from V and 3 bases from J, the junction kept 3 bases outside the gene matches. The CDR3 region has the DNA TGTGCCAGCAGCTTGGGGGGACAGGGGAACTACGAGCAGTACTTC. This gives the protein CASSLGGQGNYEQYF. Full variable domain (missing parts from reference TRBV5-4 and TRBJ2-7): ETGVTQSPTHLIKTRGQQVTLRCSSQSGHNTVSWYQQALGQGPQFIFQYYREEENGRGNFPPRFSGLQFPNYSSELNVNALELDDSALYLCASSLGGQGNYEQYFGPGTRLTVT.

The gene calls are TRBV5-1 and TRBJ1-3; no clear D. V dropped 4 bases and J dropped 0 bases, with 14 bases sitting between them. CDR3 size: 16 residues. Per germline, CDR1 SGHRS and CDR2 YFSETQ. CDR3 in amino acids: CASSPLTFNSGNTIYF. In nucleotides, the CDR3 is TGCGCCAGCAGCCCCCTGACATTTAACTCTGGAAACACCATATATTTT.

The chain recombines TRBV21-1 with TRBJ2-5; the table calls TRBD1, which could not be checked here. TRBV21-1 constitutes a pseudogene. This CDR3 has 19 residues. CDR3 coding DNA: TGTGCCAGCAGCAAGAACCGGGACAGGGGGCCGAACTACCAAGAGACCCAGTACTTC. Protein: CASSKNRDRGPNYQETQYF.

The rearrangement joins TRBV7-9 to TRBJ2-3; 9 nucleotides align to TRBD2. The germline gives CDR1 SEHNR, CDR2 FQNEAQ (reference sequence). With 7 bases clipped from V and 6 bases from J, the junction kept 14 bases outside the gene matches. The CDR3 contains 16 residues. The CDR3 DNA follows: TGTGCCAGCATCCTTAGTAGGACTAGCGCCGGGGATACGCAGTATTTT. The encoded protein is CASILSRTSAGDTQYF.

The J gene is TRBJ1-2, the V gene TRBV2; D call uncertain. The CDR3 extends over 15 amino acids. Germline V gene lookup returns CDR1 SNHLY and CDR2 FYNNEI. Deletions cut 1 base from V and 3 bases from J, with 12 bases between. The CDR3 DNA is TGTGCCAGCAGTGAAGGTGTGGGGAGGGACTATGGCTACACCTTC. It specifies CASSEGVGRDYGYTF.